The 32 T cell receptor beta chains reported below all come from one sample, sequenced in a study of T cell responses to AZD1222 COVID-19 vaccine. Sequenced by immunoSEQ multiplex PCR; TCRdb stores in-frame clones only, minus some. The table lists 97,000 or so clones, about four fifths of them singletons. The source material was peripheral blood, sampled on day 0 of AZD1222 vaccination. The receptors derive from an adult in good health.

This clone was observed a few times. V is TRBV14 and J is TRBJ1-2; D not resolved. V was pared by 3 bases and J by 4 bases, with 6 bases between. The germline V gene has CDR1 SGHDN and CDR2 FVKESK. The length of the CDR3 is 12 residues. This CDR3 reads CASSQATYGYTF. The CDR3 bases are TGTGCCAGCAGCCAGGCCACCTATGGCTACACCTTC.

The V gene is TRBV24-1, the J gene TRBJ2-3; a weak D match, TRBD2 (6 bases). Between the trimmed V and J ends, which lost 1 base and 6 bases, there was a span of 16 bases. CDR3 size: 16 residues. The V gene's germline CDR1 is KGHDR and CDR2 SFDVKD. The CDR3 here is CATSDFREISSDTQYF. CDR3 DNA: TGTGCCACCAGTGATTTTCGGGAGATAAGTTCGGATACGCAGTATTTT.

The chain couples TRBV25-1 to TRBJ2-2; 11 bases map to TRBD1. The germline gives CDR1 MGHDK, CDR2 SYGVNS. This CDR3 region has 17 residues. V was pared by 10 bases and J by 8 bases, with 18 bases of the junction left unmatched. DNA of the CDR3: TGTGCCACATCGCAAAAAACCGGACAGGGGGCTTTAGGGGAGCTGTTTTTT. It yields the protein CATSQKTGQGALGELFF.

The CDR3 DNA reads as TGCGCCAGCAGCCTGGTACTAGCGGGAGGCACAGATACGCAGTATTTT. This sequence encodes CASSLVLAGGTDTQYF. This chain links TRBV4-3 with TRBJ2-3, with 11 bases identical to TRBD2. The CDR3 has 16 amino acids. The junction had 4 bases not matched to a gene; V was cut back by 4 bases and J by 1 base. Per the germline V gene, CDR1 is LGHNA and CDR2 is YSLEER.

The CDR3 loop reads CASSLGDRTNEKLFF. The CDR3 DNA follows: TGTGCCAGCAGCTTGGGGGACAGAACGAATGAAAAACTGTTTTTT. The chain couples TRBV5-6 to TRBJ1-4; 7 nucleotides match TRBD1. The V gene end was trimmed by 0 bases and the J gene end by 5 bases; junction bases not matched to a gene: 4. The CDR3 sequence is 15 residues long. Germline CDR1 reads SGHDT; CDR2 reads YYEEEE.

This rearrangement joins TRBV5-4 to TRBJ2-2, with TRBD1 matching over 11 bases. The J segment lost 2 bases and the V segment lost 4 bases, leaving 4 bases of the junction unmatched. Germline V CDR1 and CDR2: SGHNT, YYREEE (reference sequence). The CDR3 extends over 16 amino acids. The CDR3 sequence is CASSRTGGFNTGELFF. The CDR3 bases are TGTGCCAGCAGCCGGACAGGGGGCTTCAACACCGGGGAGCTGTTTTTT.

The chain employs TRBV18 and TRBJ1-2, with D possibly TRBD1 on 6 matching bases. Germline assignment: CDR1 KGHSH and CDR2 LQKENI. CDR3 length: 15 amino acids. V gave up 2 bases and J gave up 1 base, with 11 bases separating them. CDR3 region: CASSPAPGVNYGYTF. The CDR3 bases are TGTGCCAGCTCACCAGCCCCAGGGGTTAACTATGGCTACACCTTC.

The chain couples TRBV27 to TRBJ2-3, with 16 bases fitting TRBD2. V gave up 5 bases and J gave up 3 bases; unmatched junction bases: 8. The length of the CDR3 is 18 residues. In germline, CDR1 is MNHEY, CDR2 SMNVEV (reference sequence). The CDR3 sequence is CASSPVLGLAGGTDTQYF. In DNA, the CDR3 is TGTGCCAGCAGTCCTGTGCTGGGACTAGCGGGAGGGACAGATACGCAGTATTTT.

This sequence joins TRBV5-1 and TRBJ2-1; D not certain. The V and J ends lost 0 bases and 6 bases respectively, with 19 bases between them. The CDR3 contains 17 residues. Germline CDR1 and CDR2: SGHRS and YFSETQ. For the CDR3, the DNA is TGCGCCAGCAGCTTGGCCAGGCTCGGAGCCGACTTCAATGAGCAGTTCTTC. This sequence encodes CASSLARLGADFNEQFF.

The chain couples TRBV7-8 to TRBJ2-1, with 7 bases identical to TRBD2. Germline values: CDR1 SGHVS, CDR2 FQNEAQ. The V and J ends lost 1 base and 6 bases, in that order; junction bases with no gene match: 6. This CDR3 has 15 amino acids. The DNA for the CDR3 is TGTGCCAGCAGCTTAGTTTCTAGCGGAGGCAATGAGCAGTTCTTC. This sequence encodes CASSLVSSGGNEQFF.

The chain combines TRBV6-5 with TRBJ2-1; D is unresolved. Between the trimmed V and J ends, which lost 0 bases and 0 bases, there was a span of 9 bases. This CDR3 region has 16 residues. Per the germline V gene, CDR1 is MNHEY and CDR2 is SVGAGI. As DNA, the CDR3 is TGTGCCAGCAGTTACTCGTCCCGGCGCTCCTACAATGAGCAGTTCTTC. This gives the protein CASSYSSRRSYNEQFF.

The chain has TRBV5-1 and TRBJ1-2; D might be TRBD1 (5 bases). This CDR3 spans 12 amino acids. With 0 bases removed from V and 7 bases from J, the gap between germline ends came to 7 bases. Germline loops: CDR1 SGHRS, CDR2 YFSETQ. The CDR3 DNA reads TGCGCCAGCAGCTTGGATAGGGGTGGCTACACCTTC. This codes for CASSLDRGGYTF.

This sequence joins TRBV24-1 and TRBJ2-3, with 9 bases lining up with TRBD1. The CDR3 covers 13 residues. J gave up 2 bases and V 9 bases, and 2 bases lay outside the gene matches. The germline CDR1 and CDR2 sequences are KGHDR and SFDVKD. The CDR3 nucleotides are TGTGCCACCCGGGACAGGGCCACAGATACGCAGTATTTT. This sequence encodes CATRDRATDTQYF.

The chain links TRBV30 to TRBJ1-2, with no clear D. The CDR3 runs to 15 residues. Looked up from germline, CDR1 is GTSNPN and CDR2 is SVGIG (reference sequence). The V end lost 0 bases, the J end lost 2 bases, and 13 bases lay between the germline ends. This chain's CDR3 is CAWSVKGRINYGYTF. The CDR3 bases are TGTGCCTGGAGTGTAAAGGGCAGGATAAACTATGGCTACACCTTC.

The chain carries TRBV11-3 and TRBJ1-6, with a weak D call TRBD1 (5 bases). The CDR3 sequence is 15 residues long. V shed 1 base and J shed 9 bases, with 13 bases lying between them. Per the germline V gene, CDR1 is SGHNT and CDR2 is YENEEA. CDR3 bases: TGTGCCAGCAGCTTAGCAGCAGGGAGGGTTTCACCCCTCCACTTT. It yields the protein CASSLAAGRVSPLHF.

The J gene is TRBJ2-7, the V gene TRBV19; no firm D call. V was cut by 3 bases and J by 3 bases, with 9 bases left in between. In germline, CDR1 is LNHDA, CDR2 SQIVND (reference sequence). CDR3 size: 13 residues. The CDR3 here is CASSIGEGYEQYF. DNA for the CDR3: TGTGCCAGTAGTATTGGCGAAGGCTACGAGCAGTACTTC.

As concerns this clone: In the same sample, other DNA sequences code for this CDR3. This rearrangement joins TRBV5-4 to TRBJ2-1; either TRBD1 or TRBD2 may supply D (5 bases each). The CDR3 is 13 amino acids. The V end was cut by 0 bases, the J end by 4 bases, with 5 bases between. Germline V gene lookup returns CDR1 SGHNT and CDR2 YYREEE (reference sequence). The CDR3 protein is CASSLGGYNEQFF. In nucleotides, the CDR3 is TGTGCCAGCAGCTTGGGGGGGTACAATGAGCAGTTCTTC.

This chain joins TRBV19 and TRBJ2-4; D unclear. Germline V lookup: CDR1 LNHDA, CDR2 SQIVND (reference sequence). The CDR3 has 13 amino acids. The V and J ends lost 6 bases and 0 bases respectively, with 6 bases between them. CDR3 protein: CASRALAKNIQYF. For the CDR3, the DNA is TGTGCCAGTAGAGCCTTAGCCAAAAACATTCAGTACTTC.

The V call is TRBV3-1 (or the pseudogene TRBV3-2), the J call TRBJ2-4; TRBD1 might be the D (5 bases). The CDR3 consists of 16 residues. CDR1 LGHDT and CDR2 YNNKEL come from the germline V gene (reference sequence). Between the trimmed V and J ends, which lost 0 bases and 6 bases, there was a span of 15 bases. Here the CDR3 DNA reads TGTGCCAGCAGCCAAGAGATCAGGGTAACAGTAAACATTCAGTACTTC. Its protein product is CASSQEIRVTVNIQYF.

The gene calls are TRBV4-3 and TRBJ1-1; no firm D call. The germline gives CDR1 LGHNA, CDR2 YSLEER. V lost 0 bases and J lost 2, with 13 bases in between. The CDR3 runs 16 residues. The CDR3 here is CASSQDMGSVNTEAFF. The CDR3 bases are TGCGCCAGCAGCCAAGATATGGGGTCTGTTAACACTGAAGCTTTCTTT.

The V and J genes are TRBV19 and TRBJ1-4; no firm D call. Deletions cut 4 bases from V and 4 bases from J, with 13 bases between. Germline loops: CDR1 LNHDA, CDR2 SQIVND (reference sequence). The CDR3 runs to 15 residues. The CDR3 here is CASSRDTGFNEKLFF. The CDR3 DNA sequence: TGTGCCAGTAGTAGAGACACCGGCTTTAATGAAAAACTGTTTTTT.

The chain carries TRBV28 and TRBJ1-1, with TRBD1 matching 8 bases. The germline gives CDR1 MDHEN, CDR2 SYDVKM. Trimming removed 2 bases from V and 13 bases from J; junction bases left unmatched: 12. The CDR3 is 14 residues long. The CDR3 coding sequence is TGTGCCAGCAGTTTAGTCGGAGTCGACAGGGGTCTTTTCTTT. Its protein product is CASSLVGVDRGLFF. The variable domain in full, with the rest retrieved from reference TRBV28 and TRBJ1-1, is DVKVTQSSRYLVKRTGEKVFLECVQDMDHENMFWYRQDPGLGLRLIYFSYDVKMKEKGDIPEGYSVSREKKERFSLILESASTNQTSMYLCASSLVGVDRGLFFGQGTRLTVV.

The chain couples TRBV7-2 to TRBJ1-6; 10 nucleotides match TRBD1. The trim removed 5 bases at V and 5 bases at J, leaving 6 bases unmatched. The CDR3 has 16 residues. Germline CDR1 SGHTA, CDR2 FQGNSA. CDR3 residues: CASSEGTGVDNSPLHF. The CDR3 DNA sequence: TGTGCCAGCAGCGAAGGGACAGGGGTTGATAATTCACCCCTCCACTTT.

CDR3 bases: TGTGCCAGCAGCCAAAGGGTTCTTCTAGCGGGAGAAGAGACCCAGTACTTC. Protein: CASSQRVLLAGEETQYF. J is TRBJ2-5 and V is TRBV6-2 or TRBV6-3; TRBD2 agrees at 10 bases. Trimming at V came to 6 bases and at J to 3 bases, leaving 13 bases not matched to a gene. Germline CDR1 reads MNHEY; CDR2 reads SVGEGT. The CDR3 is 17 residues long.

This clone was counted many times. The rearrangement uses TRBV4-3 and TRBJ2-3; D gene uncertain. From germline, CDR1 is LGHNA and CDR2 YSLEER. The V gene lost 0 bases and the J gene lost 6 bases, with 10 bases spanning the gap. CDR3 size: 14 residues. CDR3 residues: CASSQEAILDTQYF. The CDR3 nucleotides read TGCGCCAGCAGCCAAGAGGCGATTCTGGATACGCAGTATTTT.

CDR3 amino acids: CASNPVGRNNQPQHF. CDR3 DNA: TGTGCCAGTAATCCAGTCGGACGGAACAATCAGCCCCAGCATTTT. V gene TRBV19 combines with J gene TRBJ1-5, with D unclear. This CDR3 has 15 amino acids. Trimming shortened V by 7 bases and J by 3 bases, and 16 bases separated the two germline ends. CDR1 LNHDA and CDR2 SQIVND come from the germline V gene (reference sequence).

J is TRBJ1-1 and V is TRBV5-4, with a tentative D call TRBD1 (5 bases). The ends were cut back, 4 bases at V and 3 bases at J, with 22 bases in the middle. This CDR3 spans 17 amino acids. Germline assignment: CDR1 SGHNT and CDR2 YYREEE (reference sequence). Here the CDR3 DNA reads TGTGCCAGCAGCGACGCTATGCCGGGACTCCCGTACACTGAAGCTTTCTTT. Translated: CASSDAMPGLPYTEAFF.

The V gene is TRBV29-1, the J gene TRBJ2-1, with D perhaps assigned TRBD1 or TRBD2 (6 bases each). CDR3 length equals 13 residues. V gave up 7 bases and J gave up 7 bases, with 17 bases separating them. Germline CDR1 is SQVTM and CDR2 is ANQGSEA. The CDR3 protein is CSASLGGRNEQFF. CDR3 nucleotides: TGCAGCGCCAGTTTGGGGGGCAGAAATGAGCAGTTCTTC.

The V and J genes are TRBV24-1 and TRBJ2-2; D not certain. The V end lost 4 bases, the J end lost 4 bases, and 12 bases lay between the germline ends. This CDR3 has 15 residues. Germline values: CDR1 KGHDR, CDR2 SFDVKD. The CDR3 loop reads CATSDQASVTGELFF. The CDR3 nucleotides are TGTGCCACCAGTGACCAGGCGTCGGTCACCGGGGAGCTGTTTTTT.

The chain combines TRBV27 with TRBJ2-7; no firm D call. CDR3 size: 13 residues. V lost 3 bases and J lost 1, with 7 bases in between. Germline CDR1 MNHEY, CDR2 SMNVEV (reference sequence). Here the CDR3 DNA reads TGTGCCAGCAGTTTTTCTACTTCCTACGAGCAGTACTTC. Protein: CASSFSTSYEQYF.

The V and J genes are TRBV9 and TRBJ2-7; a weak D match, TRBD2 (6 bases). The CDR3 length is 15 residues. Germline lookup yields CDR1 SGDLS and CDR2 YYNGEE. Trimming shortened V by 4 bases and J by 1 base, and 15 bases separated the two germline ends. The DNA for the CDR3 is TGTGCCAGCAGCCCCTCGGGTCTAGCGTCCTACGAGCAGTACTTC. This sequence encodes CASSPSGLASYEQYF.

This clone was detected a few times. The rearrangement joins TRBV3-1 (or the pseudogene TRBV3-2) to TRBJ1-2; perhaps TRBD1 as D (5 bases). The CDR3 sequence is 12 residues long. V lost 5 bases to trimming and J lost 7 bases, with 11 bases between them. In germline, CDR1 is LGHDT, CDR2 YNNKEL (reference sequence). The CDR3 spells CASSKRGAGYTF. The CDR3 DNA reads as TGTGCCAGCAGCAAGAGAGGGGCTGGCTACACCTTC.